This TCR beta chain was captured in a study of OX40 agonist ivuxolimab in advanced cancers. Looking at the study overall: Enrollees could have had prior anti-PD-1, anti-PD-L1 or anti-CTLA-4 therapy, which about 40% had received. General observations from the study: In general, CD8+ T cells held more expanded clones than CD4+ did, on average. With doses of 0.1 to 3.0 mg/kg, CD4+ and CD8+ blood T cells had undergone clonal expansion by week 6.

V was clipped by 4 bases and J by 2 bases, with 9 bases between them. The CDR3 loop spans 13 amino acids. Germline V lookup: CDR1 MDHEN, CDR2 SYDVKM. The method was immunoSEQ multiplex PCR; TCRdb's version includes in-frame clones alone and lacks a portion of them. Of around 81,000 clones listed, 88% are singletons. For this clone: Antigen unknown.

The gene calls are TRBV28 and TRBJ2-7; D is unresolved. This receptor was identified in an adult with an advanced solid tumor such as melanoma, head and neck, liver or kidney cancer. This specimen consisted of CD4+ or CD8+ T cells sorted from blood, obtained in a trial of the OX40 agonist ivuxolimab. The chain's CDR3 is CASSSPPTYEQYF. In DNA form, the CDR3 reads TGTGCCAGCAGTTCCCCACCCACCTACGAGCAGTACTTC.